This paragraph covers one T cell receptor beta chain sequence. Its antigen is unknown. This entry is derived from a study of shared clonotypes between healthy human individuals. Whole-study results and caveats: Compared with clonotypes that all four donors shared, non-shared clonotypes had lower generation probabilities.

Only in-frame clones appear in the TCRdb table, and some are missing; sequencing was by immunoSEQ multiplex PCR. The sample yields 2 million to 2.5 million clones, approximately 95% seen once. None of the donors, who were healthy HIV-negative adults, had recently had acute infections or vaccinations. Splitting the CD4+ cells yielded a CD45RA+ naive subset and a CD45RA-negative memory subset. The CDR3 covers 17 residues. Germline CDR1 is LNHNV and CDR2 is YYDKDF (reference sequence). Germline trimming cut 1 base from V and 6 bases from J; bases unmatched to any gene: 11. The clonotype comes from a man in his late teens or twenties in good health. The sample was naive CD4+ T cells sorted from blood. Subset specified: CD45RA+ positively selected. V and J are TRBV15 and TRBJ2-1; 8 bases match TRBD1. The CDR3 DNA is TGTGCCACCAGCAGAGGTACGGGCACAGGGGGTAGCAATGAGCAGTTCTTC. Its translation is CATSRGTGTGGSNEQFF.